The 18 T cell receptor beta chains listed next were all sequenced from one sample in a study of T cells in women clearing cervical HPV infection. The protocol was immunoSEQ multiplex PCR, while the TCRdb copy is restricted to in-frame clones and leaves out a portion. The listing contains about 30,000 clones. Sequences were obtained from blood buffy coat. These receptors were obtained from a woman between 18 and 70 years old with a cervical HPV16 infection that either progressed to CIN3+ or cleared (not recorded which).

On this clone itself: The read ends 3 residues shy of where the CDR3 ends; the end is completed using the germline J gene. The chain is built from TRBV7-3 and TRBJ1-2; possibly TRBD1 for D (6 bases). The CDR3 runs to 15 residues. Germline V gives CDR1 SGHTA, CDR2 FQGTGA. The CDR3 region is CASSLGPDRSNDYTF. CDR3 bases read: TGTGCCAGCAGCTTAGGTCCAGACAGGTCCAATGAC.

In the case of this clone: The read stops 3 residues short of the end of the CDR3; the missing end is completed from the germline J gene. The chain uses TRBV14 and TRBJ1-1; possibly TRBD1 for D (5 bases). This CDR3 spans 18 amino acids. Per germline, CDR1 SGHDN and CDR2 FVKESK. The germline V and J ends were trimmed by 3 bases and 2 bases, with 22 bases remaining between them. CDR3 in amino acids: CASSHAPRQGFGNTEAFF. CDR3 bases read: TGTGCCAGCAGCCACGCCCCGCGTCAGGGCTTCGGTAACACTGAA.

On this clone itself: The read finishes 3 residues shy of the CDR3 end, and the germline J gene is used to complete it. This chain joins TRBV5-1 and TRBJ2-7; 12 nucleotides match TRBD1. Germline values: CDR1 SGHRS, CDR2 YFSETQ. CDR3 length: 14 residues. The junction had 3 bases not matched to a gene; V was cut back by 2 bases and J by 6 bases. CDR3 sequence reads: CASSFWDRGREQYF. The covered CDR3 bases are TGCGCCAGCAGCTTTTGGGACAGGGGGCGCGAG.

A note on this clone: The CDR3 end falls 3 residues outside the read, so it is completed with the germline J gene. The J gene is TRBJ1-1, the V gene TRBV18, with 7 positions matching TRBD1. Germline V lookup: CDR1 KGHSH, CDR2 LQKENI. This CDR3 comprises 16 residues. CDR3 DNA, as far as it was read: TGTGCCAGCTCACCCCGACCGACAGGGTTGGGAGCTGTG. Its protein product is CASSPRPTGLGAV. The full CDR3 reads CASSPRPTGLGAVAFF.

Regarding this clone: The read terminates 3 residues before the CDR3 end, so the remaining end is supplied by the germline J gene. The chain is built from TRBV19 and TRBJ1-1; TRBD1 matches 7 bases. This CDR3 has 12 residues. Germline assignment: CDR1 LNHDA and CDR2 SQIVND (reference sequence). The CDR3 protein is CASSATGSRAFF. The sequenced part of the CDR3 DNA is TGTGCCAGTAGCGCGACAGGGTCGCGT.

The chain's CDR3 is CASSPRTGRETQYF. CDR3 DNA (partial): TGTGCCAGTAGTCCCCGGACAGGGCGGGAGACC. The chain recombines TRBV19 with TRBJ2-5, with TRBD1 matching over 8 bases. The sequence runs out 3 residues before the end of the CDR3; the remainder is reconstructed from the germline J gene. Germline loops: CDR1 LNHDA, CDR2 SQIVND (reference sequence). V shed 5 bases, J shed 5 bases, and the junction held 7 bases outside the gene matches. This CDR3 has 14 amino acids.

Remarks on this clone: The read comes to an end 3 residues before the CDR3 does, leaving the germline J gene to fill in the end. This chain connects TRBV13 to TRBJ2-5; 12 nucleotides match TRBD2. The CDR3 runs to 18 residues. V lost 0 bases, J lost 0 bases, and 5 bases stayed unmatched. The V gene's germline CDR1 is PRHDT and CDR2 FYEKMQ (reference sequence). Incomplete CDR3 DNA: TGTGCCAGCAGCTTAGGACTAGCGGGAGGTCCCCACCAAGAGACC. Its protein is CASSLGLAGGPHQET. The CDR3, in full, reads CASSLGLAGGPHQETQYF.

Notes on this clone: The read terminates 3 residues before the CDR3 end, so the remaining end is supplied by the germline J gene. The rearrangement uses TRBV14 and TRBJ1-1; no clear D. V was trimmed by 8 bases and J by 3 bases, leaving 7 bases between them. The CDR3 consists of 11 residues. Germline V gives CDR1 SGHDN, CDR2 FVKESK. Partial CDR3 DNA: TGTGCCAGCGCGGGATACACTGAA. This translates into CASAGYTE. The whole CDR3 protein reads CASAGYTEAFF. Based on the CDR3 plus reference TRBV14 and TRBJ1-1, the full variable domain is EAGVTQFPSHSVIEKGQTVTLRCDPISGHDNLYWYRRVMGKEIKFLLHFVKESKQDESGMPNNRFLAERTGGTYSTLKVQPAELEDSGVYFCASAGYTEAFFGQGTRLTVV.

A remark on this clone: The CDR3 goes on 3 residues after the read ends, and that part is filled in from the germline J gene. The V call is TRBV4-1, the J call TRBJ2-7, with 7 nucleotides matching TRBD2. The V segment lost 2 bases and the J segment 2 bases; nucleotides outside the gene matches: 6. The germline gives CDR1 MGHRA, CDR2 YSYEKL. The CDR3 has 15 amino acids. CDR3 region: CASSQPQRGTYEQYF. The sequenced CDR3 bases are TGCGCCAGCAGCCAACCCCAGCGGGGAACCTACGAG.

In the case of this clone: The observed sequence ends 3 residues before the CDR3 terminus, with the missing tail filled in from the germline J gene. J is TRBJ2-1 and V is TRBV28, with 10 bases fitting TRBD2. The CDR3 spans 18 residues. Per the germline V gene, CDR1 is MDHEN and CDR2 is SYDVKM. V trimming: 1 base; J trimming: 5 bases; junction bases outside the gene matches: 11. Partial CDR3 DNA: TGTGCCAGCAGTTTATTGTCTATGAGGACTAGCGGCAACAATGAG. Translation gives CASSLLSMRTSGNNE. From start to end, the CDR3 is CASSLLSMRTSGNNEQFF.

For this clone: With the read ending 3 residues before the CDR3 end, the germline J gene is used to fill in that end. V gene TRBV20-1 combines with J gene TRBJ2-2, with a possible D match to TRBD2 (5 bases). The CDR3 runs to 14 residues. In germline, CDR1 is DFQATT, CDR2 SNEGSKA (reference sequence). The ends were cut back, 3 bases at V and 3 bases at J, with 11 bases in the middle. The part of the CDR3 DNA that was read is TGCAGTGCTAGTGCACTAGTGGACACCGGGGAG. Translated: CSASALVDTGE. The complete CDR3 reads CSASALVDTGELFF.

In regard to this clone: Sequencing ends 3 residues short of the CDR3 end; the germline J gene provides the rest. The chain is built from TRBV11-2 and TRBJ2-3; D unclear. Per germline, CDR1 SGHAT and CDR2 FQNNGV. Between the trimmed V and J ends, which lost 5 bases and 0 bases, there was a span of 6 bases. CDR3 length: 13 residues. CDR3 DNA, as far as it was read: TGTGCCAGCAGCCCCGGGAGCACAGATACG. Protein product: CASSPGSTDT. The full-length CDR3 reads as CASSPGSTDTQYF.

As for this clone: The CDR3 end lies 3 residues beyond the end of the read and is filled in from the germline J gene. This chain uses TRBV7-2 with TRBJ2-7; possibly TRBD1 for D (5 bases). The length of the CDR3 is 14 residues. V lost 5 bases and J 0 bases, leaving 11 bases between the germline ends. Per the germline V gene, CDR1 is SGHTA and CDR2 is FQGNSA. The part of the CDR3 DNA that was read is TGTGCCAGCAGCCCCGTGGACACCTCCTACGAG. Its translation is CASSPVDTSYE. The CDR3 as a whole reads CASSPVDTSYEQYF. The full variable domain, completed using reference TRBV7-2 and TRBJ2-7, is GAGVSQSPSNKVTEKGKDVELRCDPISGHTALYWYRQSLGQGLEFLIYFQGNSAPDKSGLPSDRFSAERTGGSVSTLTIQRTQQEDSAVYLCASSPVDTSYEQYFGPGTRLTVT.

Of note for this clone: The observed sequence ends 3 residues before the CDR3 terminus, with the missing tail filled in from the germline J gene. J is TRBJ2-1 and V is TRBV30; 7 nucleotides agree with TRBD1. The CDR3 loop spans 16 amino acids. Germline V gene sequence: CDR1 GTSNPN, CDR2 SVGIG (reference sequence). The V gene end was trimmed by 3 bases and the J gene end by 4 bases; junction bases not matched to a gene: 12. The DNA read from the CDR3 is TGTGCCTGGAGCGGGCCCGGGACAGCCCTGTACAATGAG. Translating it yields CAWSGPGTALYNE. Given in full, the CDR3 is CAWSGPGTALYNEQFF.

CDR3 bases read: TGTGCCAGCAGTCCGGGACAGGGTTGGGCTAATGAAAAA. This encodes CASSPGQGWANEK. The full CDR3 reads CASSPGQGWANEKLFF. The chain employs TRBV27 and TRBJ1-4; 9 bases match TRBD1. Read coverage stops 3 residues before the CDR3 terminus; the germline J gene supplies the remainder. With V trimmed by 5 bases and J by 3 bases, 7 bases remained unmatched. The CDR3 contains 16 residues. Germline-derived CDR1 and CDR2 are MNHEY and SMNVEV (reference sequence).

Of note for this clone: The CDR3 end falls 3 residues outside the read, so it is completed with the germline J gene. This chain links TRBV30 with TRBJ1-1; 9 nucleotides align to TRBD1. Trimming cost V 4 bases and J 7 bases; bases outside gene matches: 10. The CDR3 extends over 14 amino acids. CDR1 is GTSNPN, CDR2 SVGIG, per germline (reference sequence). Here the CDR3 reads CAWTSQTGGDEAFF. The DNA read from the CDR3 is TGTGCCTGGACCTCCCAGACAGGGGGGGATGAA. Full variable domain (outside the CDR3, taken from reference TRBV30 and TRBJ1-1): SQTIHQWPATLVQPVGSPLSLECTVEGTSNPNLYWYRQAAGRGLQLLFYSVGIGQISSEVPQNLSASRPQDRQFILSSKKLLLSDSGFYLCAWTSQTGGDEAFFGQGTRLTVV.

Regarding this clone: The read terminates 3 residues before the CDR3 end, so the remaining end is supplied by the germline J gene. J is TRBJ2-4 and V is TRBV20-1; D is perhaps TRBD2 (5 bases). Germline V gene sequence: CDR1 DFQATT, CDR2 SNEGSKA (reference sequence). The CDR3 consists of 18 residues. The CDR3 here is CSALRTAGTSDGDYGQYF. The sequenced CDR3 bases are TGCAGTGCGCTGCGTACCGCCGGTACCTCAGACGGAGACTATGGT.

With respect to this clone: Read data end 3 residues before the CDR3 end; the end is taken from the germline J gene. The chain uses TRBV7-8 and TRBJ2-5; 8 bases map to TRBD1. Germline assignment: CDR1 SGHVS and CDR2 FQNEAQ. Losses at the gene ends were 8 bases for V and 4 bases for J; bases not matched to a gene: 9. The CDR3 consists of 14 residues. The part of the CDR3 DNA that was read is TGTGCCAGCGGGACTCGGACAGGGTCAGAGACC. This translates into CASGTRTGSET. From start to end, the CDR3 is CASGTRTGSETQYF.